The present TCR beta chain was sequenced within a study of cytomegalovirus exposure and HLA in healthy donors. This clone was counted between two and nine times. Its antigen is still unknown. Vbeta (60) and Jbeta (13) primers were used in the PCR. The data were produced by immunoSEQ multiplex PCR, yet TCRdb's version contains in-frame clones alone and is incomplete. The sample records about 110,000 clones, approximately 60% being singletons. The ends lost 1 base at V and 4 bases at J; junction bases unmatched: 3. Germline V lookup: CDR1 LGHNA, CDR2 YSLEER. CDR3 length equals 15 residues. Findings and caveats of the study: Most subjects had HLA-A and HLA-B alleles reportedly predicted accurately by TCR beta sequences. Cytomegalovirus-associated TCR beta chains were listed, numbering 150 to 200. CMV serostatus alone was available as immune exposure information. TCR beta chain V- and J-gene trimming was linked, in a later analysis, to a missense variant in DCLRE1C.

Sequencing used PBMCs. The sequence was obtained from a woman aged 25-40 years in good health and CMV-seronegative. This chain joins TRBV4-3 and TRBJ2-7, with TRBD2 matching over 11 bases. CDR3 nucleotides: TGCGCCAGCAGCCAAGGACTAGCGGGACTGTACGAGCAGTACTTC. It specifies CASSQGLAGLYEQYF.